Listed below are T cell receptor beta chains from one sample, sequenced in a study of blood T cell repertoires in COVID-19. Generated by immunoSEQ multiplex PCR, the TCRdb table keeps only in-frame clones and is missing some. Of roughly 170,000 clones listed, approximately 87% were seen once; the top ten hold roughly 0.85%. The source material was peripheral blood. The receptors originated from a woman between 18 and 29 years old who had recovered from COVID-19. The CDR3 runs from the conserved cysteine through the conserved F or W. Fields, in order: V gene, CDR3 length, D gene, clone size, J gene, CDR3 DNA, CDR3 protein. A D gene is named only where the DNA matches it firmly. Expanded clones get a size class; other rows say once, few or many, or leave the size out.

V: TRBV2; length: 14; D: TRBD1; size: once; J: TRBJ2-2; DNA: TGTGCCAGTAATAGGGACAGGAACACCGGGGAGCTGTTTTTT; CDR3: CASNRDRNTGELFF
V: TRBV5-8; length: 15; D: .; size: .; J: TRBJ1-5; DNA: TGTGCCAGCAGCTTGGGGGTGGCAGGGGATCAGCCCCAGCATTTT; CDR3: CASSLGVAGDQPQHF
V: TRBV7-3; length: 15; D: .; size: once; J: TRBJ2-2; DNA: TGTGCCAGCAGCACCCAGGGCCCGAACACCGGGGAGCTGTTTTTT; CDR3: CASSTQGPNTGELFF
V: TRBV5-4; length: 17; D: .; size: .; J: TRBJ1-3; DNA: TGTGCCAGCAGCTGGGCCGGGGGAGGGGGTGTTGGAAACACCATATATTTT; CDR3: CASSWAGGGGVGNTIYF
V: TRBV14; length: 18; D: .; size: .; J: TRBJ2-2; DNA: TGTGCCAGCAGCCAAGACCCCCTTAGCGGAACGAACACCGGGGAGCTGTTTTTT; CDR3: CASSQDPLSGTNTGELFF
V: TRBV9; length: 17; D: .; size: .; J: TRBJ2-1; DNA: TGTGCCAGCAGCGTAGATATTCTGGTCAGCTCCTACAATGAGCAGTTCTTC; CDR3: CASSVDILVSSYNEQFF
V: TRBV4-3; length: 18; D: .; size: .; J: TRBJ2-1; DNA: TGCGCCAGCAGCCAAGCGGTTCGAGCGGAAAGCTCCTACAATGAGCAGTTCTTC; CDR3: CASSQAVRAESSYNEQFF
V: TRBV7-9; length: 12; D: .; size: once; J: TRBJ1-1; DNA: TGTGCCAGCAGGAAAGACGGGGCTGAAGCTTTCTTT; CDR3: CASRKDGAEAFF
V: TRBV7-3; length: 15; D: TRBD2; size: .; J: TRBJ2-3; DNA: TGTGCCAGCAGCTTAAATGCGGGAGGCACAGATACGCAGTATTTT; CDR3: CASSLNAGGTDTQYF
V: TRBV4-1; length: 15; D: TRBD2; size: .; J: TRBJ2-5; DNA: TGCGCCAGCAGCCTTTGGACTAGCGGGAGTGGGACCCAGTACTTC; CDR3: CASSLWTSGSGTQYF
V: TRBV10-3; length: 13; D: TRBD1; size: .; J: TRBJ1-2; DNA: TGTGCCATCAGTCTGGGACAGTATTATGGCTACACCTTC; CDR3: CAISLGQYYGYTF
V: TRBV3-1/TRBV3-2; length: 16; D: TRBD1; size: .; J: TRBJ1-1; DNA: TGTGCCAGCAGCCAAGAGACGGGAGGGGGCAAAACTGAAGCTTTCTTT; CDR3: CASSQETGGGKTEAFF
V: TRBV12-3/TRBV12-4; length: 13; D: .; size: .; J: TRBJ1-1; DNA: TGTGCGAGCTCCCAGACAGAAAACACTGAAGCTTTCTTT; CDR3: CASSQTENTEAFF
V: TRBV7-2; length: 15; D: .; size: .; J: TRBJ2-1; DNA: TGTGCCAGCAAGGGTGGGAGAAATTCCTACAATGAGCAGTTCTTC; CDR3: CASKGGRNSYNEQFF
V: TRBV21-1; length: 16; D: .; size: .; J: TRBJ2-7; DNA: TGTGCCAGCAGCAAAGACCTCCTATACGGGAGGTACGAGCAGTACTTC; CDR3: CASSKDLLYGRYEQYF
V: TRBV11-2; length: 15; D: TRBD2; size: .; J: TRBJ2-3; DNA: TGTGCCAGCAGCCCCACTAGCGGGAGCACAGATACGCAGTATTTT; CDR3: CASSPTSGSTDTQYF
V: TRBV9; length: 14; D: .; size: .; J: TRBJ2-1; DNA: TGTGCCAGCAGCGTTAGTGTTCAATTACCGGAGCAGTTCTTC; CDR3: CASSVSVQLPEQFF
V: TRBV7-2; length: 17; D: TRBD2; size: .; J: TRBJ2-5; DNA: TGTGCCAGCAGCTCCCATTCGAGTAGCGGGCGTCAAGAGACCCAGTACTTC; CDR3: CASSSHSSSGRQETQYF
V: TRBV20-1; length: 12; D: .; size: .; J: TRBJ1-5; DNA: TGCAGTGCTAGTTTCGGAGATCAGCCCCAGCATTTT; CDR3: CSASFGDQPQHF
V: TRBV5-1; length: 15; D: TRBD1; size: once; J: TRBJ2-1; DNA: TGCGCCAGCAGCTCTCCGGGACAGGGATACAATGAGCAGTTCTTC; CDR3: CASSSPGQGYNEQFF
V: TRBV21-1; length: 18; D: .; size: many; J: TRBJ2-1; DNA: TGTGCCAGCAGCAAAGCGCTCCGGGGACAGGGTGTGTTTGATGAGCAGTTCTTC; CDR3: CASSKALRGQGVFDEQFF
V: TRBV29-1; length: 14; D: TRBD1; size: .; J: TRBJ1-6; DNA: TGCAGCGTCGCCTCCGGGACAGATAATTCACCCCTCCACTTT; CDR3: CSVASGTDNSPLHF
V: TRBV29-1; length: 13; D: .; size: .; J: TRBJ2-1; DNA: TGCAGCGGGTCAGCGGGCGATTACAATGAGCAGTTCTTC; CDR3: CSGSAGDYNEQFF
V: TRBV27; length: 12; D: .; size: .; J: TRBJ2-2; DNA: TGTGCCAGCAGTTTCGGCACCGGGGAGCTGTTTTTT; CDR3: CASSFGTGELFF